The present T cell receptor (beta chain) was sequenced within a study of control samples from healthy donors and cancer patients. CDR3 length: 15 residues. Germline V CDR1 and CDR2: SGHAT, FQNNGV. The V end was cut by 4 bases, the J end by 6 bases, with 17 bases between. Only in-frame clones appear in the TCRdb table, and some are missing; sequencing was by immunoSEQ multiplex PCR. Found here are roughly 190,000 clones, 90% to 95% of them singletons; the top ten hold about 1.6%. This clonotype originated in a woman aged 30 to 39 in good health. The sample taken for sequencing was blood. The chain uses TRBV11-2 and TRBJ2-3; D might be TRBD2 (7 bases). The CDR3 DNA reads as TGTGCCAGCAGCTCGAGTGGGGGGGCCAGGGATACGCAGTATTTT. The encoded protein is CASSSSGGARDTQYF. The full variable domain, rest sourced from reference TRBV11-2 and TRBJ2-3, is EAGVAQSPRYKIIEKRQSVAFWCNPISGHATLYWYQQILGQGPKLLIQFQNNGVVDDSQLPKDRFSAERLKGVDSTLKIQPAKLEDSAVYLCASSSSGGARDTQYFGPGTRLTVL.